This TCR beta chain stems from a study of T cell changes during pregnancy in multiple sclerosis. The V gene end was trimmed by 5 bases and the J gene end by 1 base; junction bases not matched to a gene: 1. CDR1 and CDR2 (germline): MRHNA, SNTAGT. The CDR3 consists of 14 residues. Produced via immunoSEQ multiplex PCR; TCRdb's table is partial and in-frame only. The sample yields around 100,000 clones, 75% to 95% seen once. The specimen comprised peripheral blood, sampled in the second trimester of pregnancy. The receptor was derived from a female donor with multiple sclerosis, enrolled in a pregnancy study. The rearrangement links TRBV6-4 to TRBJ2-3; 9 bases fit TRBD2. CDR3: CASSRTSGTDTQYF. The CDR3 DNA follows: TGTGCCAGCAGTCGGACTAGCGGCACAGATACGCAGTATTTT.